This TCR beta chain was obtained from a study of T cells after yellow fever vaccination. Overall study: Some fractions had low cell numbers, and these were prepared with SMART-Seq v4 Ultra Low Input.

The authors made TCR cDNA by 5'RACE template switching, adding a universal primer site and UMIs. TCRdb re-analysed the 5' RACE reads in MiXCR, keeping a single row per CDR3 protein. The table shows more than 65,000 distinct CDR3 sequences, with around 7% occurring only once. Germline CDR1 and CDR2: SQVTM and ANQGSEA. The CDR3 totals 12 residues. V lost 7 bases, J lost 4 bases, and 13 bases lay in between. Regarding the study as a whole: One caveat is that FACS-sorted repertoires could contain abundant clonotypes contaminating from the bulk population. Some clonotypes were seen in both the CD4 and the CD8 compartments. These made up a small share and likely arose from convergent recombination.

This clonotype was counted ten times or more. Its specificity is not known. The J gene is TRBJ1-2, the V gene TRBV29-1, with no clear D. The receptor comes from a man aged 18 to 35 who received the YFV17D yellow fever vaccine. The specimen comprised CD8+ T cells sorted from PBMCs, sampled approximately 11 days after the first yellow fever vaccination. The CDR3 sequence: CSADLGSYGYTF. CDR3 in DNA: TGCAGCGCCGACCTAGGGAGCTATGGCTACACCTTC. The complete variable domain, with remaining parts taken from reference TRBV29-1 and TRBJ1-2, reads SAVISQKPSRDICQRGTSLTIQCQVDSQVTMMFWYRQQPGQSLTLIATANQGSEATYESGFVIDKFPISRPNLTFSTLTVSNMSPEDSSIYLCSADLGSYGYTFGSGTRLTVV.